The 25 T cell receptor beta chains presented below share a single source sample, sequenced in a study of somatic mutations in cytotoxic T cells in rheumatoid arthritis (dated by TCRdb to 2015 to 2018). The library was prepared using the immunoSEQ multiplex PCR assay. TCRdb re-hosts the immuneACCESS table, in-frame sequences only. Its copies lack some clones; in the studies checked, an unresolved V gene accounts for under half of them, and the cause for the rest is not known. The sample table lists more than 13,000 clones, around 70% of them with a count of one. The ten largest clones represent about 10% of the sample. Material for sequencing was CD8+ T cells sorted from blood. The receptors originated from an adult with rheumatoid arthritis.

V is TRBV2 and J is TRBJ1-1, with D hard to call. The CDR3 has 14 residues. Deletions cut 6 bases from V and 0 bases from J, with 11 bases between. The V gene's germline CDR1 is SNHLY and CDR2 FYNNEI. Written as DNA, the CDR3 is TGTGCCAGCAGAGCCCCAGCACTGAACACTGAAGCTTTCTTT. Residues: CASRAPALNTEAFF.

The chain carries TRBV28 and TRBJ2-7, with D unresolved. Germline V gene lookup returns CDR1 MDHEN and CDR2 SYDVKM. The CDR3 extends over 11 amino acids. V was shortened by 2 bases and J by 4 bases, with 3 bases between the two germline ends. CDR3 loop: CASSLGYEQYF. The CDR3 DNA is TGTGCCAGCAGTTTAGGGTACGAGCAGTACTTC.

This clone was detected a few times. The chain uses TRBV6-5 and TRBJ1-2, with 7 bases aligning to TRBD1. CDR3 size: 14 residues. Germline loops: CDR1 MNHEY, CDR2 SVGAGI. Trimming cost V 5 bases and J 4 bases; bases outside gene matches: 7. The CDR3 spells CASSESTGSYGYTF. In DNA form, the CDR3 reads TGTGCCAGCAGTGAATCGACAGGGAGCTATGGCTACACCTTC.

J is TRBJ1-2 and V is TRBV7-2; D remains ambiguous. Trimming left V 8 bases short and J 4 bases short, with 20 bases between. CDR1 is SGHTA, CDR2 FQGNSA, per germline. This CDR3 has 15 amino acids. The DNA of the CDR3 is TGTGCCAGCCCCACCGTTATGGGCCCAACCTATGGCTACACCTTC. Its translation is CASPTVMGPTYGYTF.

The V gene is TRBV19, the J gene TRBJ1-6, with D tentatively TRBD1 (5 bases). Trimming left V 7 bases short and J 6 bases short, with 10 bases between. Germline loops: CDR1 LNHDA, CDR2 SQIVND (reference sequence). The CDR3 sequence is 13 residues long. The CDR3 coding sequence is TGTGCCAGTAATAGGGGAGTTAATTCACCCCTCCACTTT. Translation: CASNRGVNSPLHF.

DNA of the CDR3: TGTGCCAGCACTAGCGGGGAATACAATGAGCAGTTCTTC. This translates into CASTSGEYNEQFF. The V and J genes are TRBV9 and TRBJ2-1; 9 bases are a match to TRBD2. The ends lost 6 bases at V and 4 bases at J; junction bases unmatched: 2. The germline CDR1 and CDR2 sequences are SGDLS and YYNGEE. The CDR3 runs to 13 residues.

The V call is TRBV28, the J call TRBJ1-5; TRBD1 might be the D (6 bases). CDR1 and CDR2 from the germline V gene are MDHEN and SYDVKM. The V end was cut by 2 bases, the J end by 7 bases, with 15 bases between. The CDR3 loop spans 15 amino acids. The CDR3 bases are TGTGCCAGCAGTTTAGGGCAGGGGTTCAGGCAGCCCCAGCATTTT. Translating gives CASSLGQGFRQPQHF.

The rearrangement joins TRBV11-2 to TRBJ1-1; the D gene is possibly TRBD1 (5 bases). Between the trimmed V and J ends, which lost 10 bases and 5 bases, there was a span of 14 bases. Germline V gives CDR1 SGHAT, CDR2 FQNNGV. The CDR3 is 12 amino acids. The CDR3 here is CATLTGGTEAFF. CDR3 DNA sequence: TGTGCCACTCTGACCGGGGGGACTGAAGCTTTCTTT.

In its sample, this clone was seen a few times. The chain couples TRBV2 to TRBJ2-7; perhaps TRBD1 as D (5 bases). There are 18 residues in the CDR3. In germline, CDR1 is SNHLY, CDR2 FYNNEI. The V and J ends lost 1 base and 0 bases respectively, with 19 bases between them. The CDR3 DNA reads as TGTGCCAGCAGTGAAGTGGCCCTAACAGGCTCTAGCTCCTACGAGCAGTACTTC. This sequence encodes CASSEVALTGSSSYEQYF.

The chain links TRBV28 to TRBJ1-1, with a weak D call TRBD1 (5 bases). Per the germline V gene, CDR1 is MDHEN and CDR2 is SYDVKM. Deletions cut 6 bases from V and 11 bases from J, with 19 bases between. The CDR3 extends over 13 amino acids. The CDR3 DNA reads as TGTGCCAGCAGGACCGGCGGGGCCGATCGCGCTTTCTTT. Protein: CASRTGGADRAFF.

The count of this clone is one. The chain recombines TRBV4-3 with TRBJ1-1, with 7 bases that match TRBD1. The junction had 10 bases not matched to a gene; V was cut back by 0 bases and J by 0 bases. CDR3 length: 18 residues. Germline V gene data show CDR1 as LGHNA and CDR2 as YSLEER. The CDR3 protein is CASSQEFSAGGMNTEAFF. The CDR3 region has the DNA TGCGCCAGCAGCCAAGAATTTTCGGCAGGGGGAATGAACACTGAAGCTTTCTTT.

In this sample, this clone turned up a few times. This rearrangement joins TRBV9 to TRBJ1-6, with D maybe TRBD1 (6 bases). The germline gives CDR1 SGDLS, CDR2 YYNGEE. V gave up 0 bases and J gave up 9 bases, with 10 bases separating them. The CDR3 is 14 amino acids. This CDR3 is CASSVEGGGSPLHF. For the CDR3, the DNA is TGTGCCAGCAGCGTAGAGGGGGGAGGTTCACCCCTCCACTTT.

V and J are TRBV7-9 and TRBJ2-5; 10 bases fit TRBD1. J gave up 6 bases and V 1 base, and 5 bases lay outside the gene matches. Germline CDR1 SEHNR, CDR2 FQNEAQ (reference sequence). CDR3 length equals 15 residues. Here the CDR3 DNA reads TGTGCCAGCAGCTTAGGGGACAGGGGTGGACAGACCCAGTACTTC. As protein: CASSLGDRGGQTQYF.

The chain has TRBV7-9 and TRBJ2-3; D is uncertain. Trimming removed 5 bases at V and 0 bases at J, with 18 bases between. This CDR3 comprises 17 residues. Germline V gene lookup returns CDR1 SEHNR and CDR2 FQNEAQ (reference sequence). The CDR3 DNA reads as TGTGCCAGCAGCCACGTAGAATCGGCCTATAGCACAGATACGCAGTATTTT. Translating it yields CASSHVESAYSTDTQYF.

The chain joins TRBV19 to TRBJ2-7; TRBD1 matches 9 bases. Unmatched junction bases numbered 4, after V lost 3 bases and J lost 4 bases. Germline V gene lookup returns CDR1 LNHDA and CDR2 SQIVND (reference sequence). CDR3 length: 14 amino acids. The CDR3 here is CASSIGTGSYEQYF. In DNA, the CDR3 is TGTGCCAGTAGTATTGGGACAGGGTCATACGAGCAGTACTTC. Based on the CDR3 plus reference TRBV19 and TRBJ2-7, the full variable domain is DGGITQSPKYLFRKEGQNVTLSCEQNLNHDAMYWYRQDPGQGLRLIYYSQIVNDFQKGDIAEGYSVSREKKESFPLTVTSAQKNPTAFYLCASSIGTGSYEQYFGPGTRLTVT.

The chain has TRBV4-3 and TRBJ1-2; 12 nucleotides match TRBD1. The CDR3 length is 19 residues. V shed 0 bases, J shed 4 bases, and the junction held 12 bases outside the gene matches. Germline V gives CDR1 LGHNA, CDR2 YSLEER. The CDR3 region is CASSQDGGTGGQIGYGYTF. DNA of the CDR3: TGCGCCAGCAGCCAAGATGGGGGGACAGGGGGCCAGATTGGCTATGGCTACACCTTC.

This clone was picked up one time. In DNA, the CDR3 is TGCGCCAGCAGCTTGGTCAGGGTAAGGGTCTCTGGGGCCAACGTCCTGACTTTC. This encodes CASSLVRVRVSGANVLTF. The rearrangement joins TRBV5-1 to TRBJ2-6; tentative D call: TRBD1 (5 bases). This CDR3 spans 18 amino acids. Germline loops: CDR1 SGHRS, CDR2 YFSETQ. The V gene lost 0 bases and the J gene lost 0 bases, with 13 bases spanning the gap.

The chain couples TRBV6-5 to TRBJ1-3; D not resolved. Looked up from germline, CDR1 is MNHEY and CDR2 is SVGAGI. The CDR3 spans 15 residues. V lost 4 bases and J 0 bases, leaving 10 bases between the germline ends. The CDR3 DNA follows: TGTGCCAGCAGTTCCGACGGTGGCTCTGGAAACACCATATATTTT. This gives the protein CASSSDGGSGNTIYF.

The rearrangement uses TRBV6-5 and TRBJ2-6, with no clear D. Trimming removed 5 bases at V and 1 base at J, with 6 bases between. Germline assignment: CDR1 MNHEY and CDR2 SVGAGI. The CDR3 sequence is 14 residues long. CDR3 DNA: TGTGCCAGCAGTCCATTTTCTGGGGCCAACGTCCTGACTTTC. Translation: CASSPFSGANVLTF.

J is TRBJ2-3 and V is TRBV28; no definite D call. Germline assignment: CDR1 MDHEN and CDR2 SYDVKM. V was trimmed by 6 bases and J by 4 bases, leaving 5 bases between them. This CDR3 is built from 11 residues. This CDR3 is CASSRSDTQYF. CDR3 nucleotides: TGTGCCAGCAGCCGTTCAGATACGCAGTATTTT.

This clone was counted a single time. The rearrangement links TRBV10-3 to TRBJ2-7; D gene uncertain. The length of the CDR3 is 16 residues. V gave up 0 bases and J gave up 0 bases, with 12 bases separating them. Germline V gene lookup returns CDR1 ENHRY and CDR2 SYGVKD. Written as DNA, the CDR3 is TGTGCCATCAGTGAGTCGAGCCGGGCCCCCTCCTACGAGCAGTACTTC. Translated: CAISESSRAPSYEQYF.

The chain carries TRBV19 and TRBJ1-6; TRBD1 aligns across 7 bases. In germline, CDR1 is LNHDA, CDR2 SQIVND (reference sequence). J gave up 3 bases and V 7 bases, and 6 bases lay outside the gene matches. The CDR3 runs to 15 residues. This chain's CDR3 is CASNFGTVYNSPLHF. The CDR3 nucleotides read TGTGCCAGTAACTTCGGGACAGTCTATAATTCACCCCTCCACTTT.

The rearrangement joins TRBV27 to TRBJ1-1; D is possibly TRBD1 (6 bases). Per the germline V gene, CDR1 is MNHEY and CDR2 is SMNVEV (reference sequence). CDR3 length equals 15 residues. The V end lost 4 bases, the J end lost 1 base, and 13 bases lay between the germline ends. The CDR3 spells CASSSLVGGNTEAFF. CDR3 DNA: TGTGCCAGCAGTTCCCTCGTAGGGGGGAACACTGAAGCTTTCTTT.

J is TRBJ2-7 and V is TRBV27; D may be TRBD2 (5 bases). Trimming removed 0 bases at V and 2 bases at J, with 17 bases between. CDR3 size: 17 residues. Germline CDR1 reads MNHEY; CDR2 reads SMNVEV (reference sequence). The CDR3 coding sequence is TGTGCCAGCAGTTTATCGGTCGGCGGACTCCGGACCTACGAGCAGTACTTC. Its translation is CASSLSVGGLRTYEQYF.

This chain links TRBV27 with TRBJ2-5; D is uncertain. The germline gives CDR1 MNHEY, CDR2 SMNVEV (reference sequence). This CDR3 has 13 amino acids. Trimming cost V 4 bases and J 1 base, with 7 bases left between them. CDR3 region: CASSSSVQETQYF. CDR3 DNA: TGTGCCAGCAGTTCCTCCGTCCAAGAGACCCAGTACTTC.